Below are 17 T cell receptor beta chains sequenced from a single sample in a study of T cell responses to AZD1222 COVID-19 vaccine. Sequencing was performed with immunoSEQ multiplex PCR; in TCRdb, only in-frame clones are kept and a portion is missing. The table lists 60,000 to 85,000 clones, over 65% of them singletons, with 25% to 30% in the top ten. Sample: peripheral blood, taken 28 days after the second dose of the MenACWY control vaccine. The receptors stem from an adult who received the MenACWY meningococcal vaccine as a control.

The chain joins TRBV6-5 to TRBJ1-4; maybe TRBD1 (5 bases). The CDR3 runs 13 residues. V was trimmed by 5 bases and J by 5 bases, leaving 9 bases between them. Germline V gene data show CDR1 as MNHEY and CDR2 as SVGAGI. CDR3 in amino acids: CASSRRDNEKLFF. The CDR3 region has the DNA TGTGCCAGCAGTCGCAGGGACAATGAAAAACTGTTTTTT.

This clone was seen only a few times. This chain joins TRBV11-2 and TRBJ1-1, with D unresolved. Trimming shortened V by 4 bases and J by 10 bases, and 13 bases separated the two germline ends. Germline assignment: CDR1 SGHAT and CDR2 FQNNGV. The CDR3 is made up of 12 amino acids. CDR3 nucleotide sequence: TGTGCCAGCAGCTCCTCGGGGTTATCAGCTTTCTTT. Translation: CASSSSGLSAFF.

V is TRBV5-1 and J is TRBJ2-7, with 10 bases lining up with TRBD2. CDR3 length: 18 amino acids. Germline CDR1 is SGHRS and CDR2 is YFSETQ. The junction had 15 bases not matched to a gene; V was cut back by 3 bases and J by 3 bases. CDR3 amino acids: CASSSGLAALSRDYEQYF. The CDR3, as DNA: TGCGCCAGCAGCTCAGGACTAGCGGCCCTTTCAAGGGACTACGAGCAGTACTTC.

V gene TRBV19 combines with J gene TRBJ1-1; D gene ambiguous. CDR1 is LNHDA and CDR2 is SQIVND in the germline V gene (reference sequence). The CDR3 spans 12 residues. The ends were cut back, 5 bases at V and 6 bases at J, with 10 bases in the middle. The CDR3 protein is CASSLQRAEAFF. The CDR3 coding sequence is TGTGCCAGTAGTTTACAGAGGGCTGAAGCTTTCTTT.

CDR3 amino acids: CASGGPGRRKGYTF. As DNA, the CDR3 is TGTGCCAGCGGGGGACCAGGGAGGAGGAAAGGCTACACCTTC. The chain couples TRBV6-5 to TRBJ1-2, with a possible D match to TRBD1 (5 bases). The CDR3 runs 14 residues. V lost 8 bases, J lost 8 bases, and 21 bases lay in between. Germline V gene sequence: CDR1 MNHEY, CDR2 SVGAGI.

The genes are TRBV5-1 and TRBJ2-1, with 10 bases identical to TRBD1. CDR3 size: 14 residues. V trimming: 7 bases; J trimming: 8 bases; junction bases outside the gene matches: 9. The germline CDR1 and CDR2 sequences are SGHRS and YFSETQ. This CDR3 is CASSAGTGVYEQFF. In nucleotides, the CDR3 is TGCGCCAGCTCTGCCGGGACAGGGGTTTATGAGCAGTTCTTC.

In the case of this clone: Other DNA sequences in this specimen translate into the identical CDR3. The chain employs TRBV7-2 and TRBJ1-6; no clear D. Germline CDR1 and CDR2: SGHTA and FQGNSA. This CDR3 comprises 14 residues. Trimming removed 1 base from V and 4 bases from J, with 5 bases in between. CDR3 residues: CASSLDGYNSPLHF. The CDR3 DNA follows: TGTGCCAGCAGCTTAGACGGATATAATTCACCCCTCCACTTT.

This rearrangement joins TRBV11-2 to TRBJ2-2, with D hard to call. Trimming removed 4 bases from V and 1 base from J, with 10 bases in between. Germline V gene sequence: CDR1 SGHAT, CDR2 FQNNGV. The CDR3 has 15 amino acids. The CDR3 sequence: CASSSPTQNTGELFF. For the CDR3, the DNA is TGTGCCAGCAGCTCACCAACTCAGAACACCGGGGAGCTGTTTTTT.

This chain links TRBV6-2 or TRBV6-3 with TRBJ1-1; TRBD1 agrees at 8 bases. Trimming removed 4 bases from V and 11 bases from J; junction bases left unmatched: 9. Germline CDR1 reads MNHEY; CDR2 reads SVGEGT. CDR3 length: 13 residues. The CDR3 region has the DNA TGTGCCAGCAGTTTCGGACAGGGATATCGGGCTTTCTTT. Protein: CASSFGQGYRAFF.

The chain carries TRBV20-1 and TRBJ1-1, with a tentative D call TRBD1 (6 bases). This CDR3 is built from 13 residues. Trimming removed 3 bases at V and 2 bases at J, with 10 bases between. Germline lookup yields CDR1 DFQATT and CDR2 SNEGSKA (reference sequence). CDR3 DNA: TGCAGTGCTAGTCGACAGGATAACACTGAAGCTTTCTTT. Its translation: CSASRQDNTEAFF.

The J gene is TRBJ1-2, the V gene TRBV4-2, with D possibly being TRBD1 (6 bases). In germline, CDR1 is LGHNA, CDR2 YNFKEQ. Deletions cut 4 bases from V and 1 base from J, with 19 bases between. CDR3 length equals 17 residues. CDR3 DNA sequence: TGTGCCAGCAGCCGCCTGACTCCGGGACACGATAACTATGGCTACACCTTC. Residues: CASSRLTPGHDNYGYTF.

The V gene is TRBV5-6, the J gene TRBJ2-1, with TRBD2 matching over 14 bases. Germline V gives CDR1 SGHDT, CDR2 YYEEEE. The CDR3 is 17 amino acids. The ends lost 5 bases at V and 1 base at J; junction bases unmatched: 5. CDR3 DNA sequence: TGTGCCAGCAGTTCGACTAGCGGGAGGGTATCCTACAATGAGCAGTTCTTC. It yields the protein CASSSTSGRVSYNEQFF.

The chain uses TRBV19 and TRBJ1-2; D is unclear. The CDR3 length is 12 residues. Germline lookup yields CDR1 LNHDA and CDR2 SQIVND (reference sequence). V lost 7 bases and J lost 6, with 12 bases in between. Written as DNA, the CDR3 is TGTGCCAGTAATGGCCATCCCCATGGCTACACCTTC. Translation gives CASNGHPHGYTF.

This clone has a single count. This rearrangement joins TRBV4-1 to TRBJ1-5; perhaps TRBD1 as D (5 bases). CDR3 size: 15 residues. V was trimmed by 5 bases and J by 0 bases, leaving 11 bases between them. The germline V gene encodes CDR1 MGHRA and CDR2 YSYEKL. CDR3 sequence reads: CASSWTLYSNQPQHF. DNA of the CDR3: TGCGCCAGCAGCTGGACACTCTATAGCAATCAGCCCCAGCATTTT.

The J gene is TRBJ1-2, the V gene TRBV28; perhaps TRBD1 as D (6 bases). The V end was cut by 4 bases, the J end by 7 bases, with 19 bases between. Germline CDR1 reads MDHEN; CDR2 reads SYDVKM. CDR3 length: 15 residues. The CDR3 sequence is CASSWGDRPLGGYTF. The CDR3 DNA reads TGTGCCAGCAGTTGGGGTGACAGGCCTCTAGGTGGCTACACCTTC.

Notes on this clone: Germline is not matched at one junction end, which may reflect a read error. V and J are TRBV7-2 and TRBJ2-3, with 11 bases that match TRBD1. The CDR3 sequence is 14 residues long. CDR1 and CDR2 from the germline V gene are SGHTA and FQGNSA. CDR3 coding DNA: TGTGCCAGCAGCTTACAAGGGACAGGGGGGGTCGTCAAGTTT. Translating it yields CASSLQGTGGVVKF. Filled out from reference TRBV7-2 and TRBJ2-3, the complete variable domain reads GAGVSQSPSNKVTEKGKDVELRCDPISGHTALYWYRQSLGQGLEFLIYFQGNSAPDKSGLPSDRFSAERTGGSVSTLTIQRTQQEDSAVYLCASSLQGTGGVVKFGPGTRLTVL.

The chain uses TRBV12-3 or TRBV12-4 and TRBJ2-2; D remains unclear. With 2 bases removed from V and 5 bases from J, the gap between germline ends came to 6 bases. The CDR3 runs to 13 residues. The CDR3 DNA reads as TGTGCCAGCAGTTTACGTGAGACCGGGGAGCTGTTTTTT. It yields the protein CASSLRETGELFF.